The entry that follows covers one T cell receptor (beta chain) sequence. Original processing methods: From reference gene primer amplification, estimates of nucleated cell counts were derived. Clones were read by immunoSEQ multiplex PCR, and TCRdb kept only the in-frame ones, dropping some. V, J and clone size are those of that table, while D and trimming were read from the DNA. The sample contains hundreds of thousands of clones, roughly 80% of which appear only once. This CDR3 has 15 residues. V shed 6 bases, J shed 10 bases, and the junction held 8 bases outside the gene matches. Germline V gives CDR1 MNHEY, CDR2 SVGAGI. The sample belongs to a study of blood T cell repertoires in COVID-19. Study-wide background: T cells, B-cell-depleted T cells, or PBMCs supplied cDNA or gDNA.

The material sequenced was peripheral blood. This clonotype was obtained from an elderly woman with acute or convalescent COVID-19. The chain has TRBV6-5 and TRBJ1-6; TRBD1 matches at 11 bases. The DNA for the CDR3 is TGTGCCAGCAGCCCCTCGGACAGGGGGCTCTCACCCCTCCACTTT. Protein: CASSPSDRGLSPLHF.